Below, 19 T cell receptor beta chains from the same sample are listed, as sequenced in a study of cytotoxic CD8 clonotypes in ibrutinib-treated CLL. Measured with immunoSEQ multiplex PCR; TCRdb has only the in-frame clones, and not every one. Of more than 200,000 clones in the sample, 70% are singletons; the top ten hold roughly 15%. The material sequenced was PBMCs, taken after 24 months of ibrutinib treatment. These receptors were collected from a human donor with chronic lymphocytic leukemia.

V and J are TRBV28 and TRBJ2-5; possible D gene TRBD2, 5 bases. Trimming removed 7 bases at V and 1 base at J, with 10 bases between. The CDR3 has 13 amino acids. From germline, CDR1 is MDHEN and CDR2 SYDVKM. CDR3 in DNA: TGTGCCAGCACCTATAGCGTCCAAGAGACCCAGTACTTC. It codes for CASTYSVQETQYF. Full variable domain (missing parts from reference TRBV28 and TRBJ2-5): DVKVTQSSRYLVKRTGEKVFLECVQDMDHENMFWYRQDPGLGLRLIYFSYDVKMKEKGDIPEGYSVSREKKERFSLILESASTNQTSMYLCASTYSVQETQYFGPGTRLLVL.

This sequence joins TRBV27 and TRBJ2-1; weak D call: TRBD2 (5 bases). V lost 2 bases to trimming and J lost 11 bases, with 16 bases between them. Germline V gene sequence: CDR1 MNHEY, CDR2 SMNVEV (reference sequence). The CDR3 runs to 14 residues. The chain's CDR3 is CASSLNRSRAKQFF. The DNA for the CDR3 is TGTGCCAGCAGTTTAAATCGTTCGCGGGCAAAGCAGTTCTTC.

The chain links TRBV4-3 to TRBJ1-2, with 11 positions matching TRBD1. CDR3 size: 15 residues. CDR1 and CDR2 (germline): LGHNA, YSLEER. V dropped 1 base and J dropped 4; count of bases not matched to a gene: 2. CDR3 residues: CASSQGTGGTYGYTF. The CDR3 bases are TGCGCCAGCAGCCAAGGGACAGGGGGCACCTATGGCTACACCTTC.

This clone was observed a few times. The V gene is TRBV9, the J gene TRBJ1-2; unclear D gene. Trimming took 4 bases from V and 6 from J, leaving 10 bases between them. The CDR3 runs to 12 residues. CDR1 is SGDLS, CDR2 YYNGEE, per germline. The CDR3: CASSTQSDGYTF. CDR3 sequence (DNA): TGTGCCAGCAGCACCCAGTCGGATGGCTACACCTTC. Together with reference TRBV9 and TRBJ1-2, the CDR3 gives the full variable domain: DSGVTQTPKHLITATGQRVTLRCSPRSGDLSVYWYQQSLDQGLQFLIQYYNGEERAKGNILERFSAQQFPDLHSELNLSSLELGDSALYFCASSTQSDGYTFGSGTRLTVV.

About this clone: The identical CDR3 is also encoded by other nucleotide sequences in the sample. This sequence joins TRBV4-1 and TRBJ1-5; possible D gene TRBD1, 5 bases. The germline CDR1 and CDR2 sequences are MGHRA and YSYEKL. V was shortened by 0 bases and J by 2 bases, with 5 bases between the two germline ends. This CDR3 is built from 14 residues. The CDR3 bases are TGCGCCAGCAGCCAAGACAGGGGCAATCAGCCCCAGCATTTT. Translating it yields CASSQDRGNQPQHF.

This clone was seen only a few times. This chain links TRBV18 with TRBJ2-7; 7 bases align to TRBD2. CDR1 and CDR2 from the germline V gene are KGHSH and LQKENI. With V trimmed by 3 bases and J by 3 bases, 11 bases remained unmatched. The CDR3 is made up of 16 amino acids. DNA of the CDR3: TGTGCCAGCTCACCGGTGTCGGGAGGTAGGGACTACGAGCAGTACTTC. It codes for CASSPVSGGRDYEQYF. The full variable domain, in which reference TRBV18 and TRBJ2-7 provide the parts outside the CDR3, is NAGVMQNPRHLVRRRGQEARLRCSPMKGHSHVYWYRQLPEEGLKFMVYLQKENIIDESGMPKERFSAEFPKEGPSILRIQQVVRGDSAAYFCASSPVSGGRDYEQYFGPGTRLTVT.

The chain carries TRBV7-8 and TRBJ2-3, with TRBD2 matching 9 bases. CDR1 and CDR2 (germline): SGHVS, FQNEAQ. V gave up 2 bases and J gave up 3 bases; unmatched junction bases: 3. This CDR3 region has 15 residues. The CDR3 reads CASSLRLAGTDTQYF. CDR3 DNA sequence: TGTGCCAGCAGCTTACGGCTAGCGGGAACAGATACGCAGTATTTT.

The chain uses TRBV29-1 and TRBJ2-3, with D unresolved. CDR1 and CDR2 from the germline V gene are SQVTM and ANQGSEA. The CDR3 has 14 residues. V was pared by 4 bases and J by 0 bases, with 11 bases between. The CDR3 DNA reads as TGCAGCGTTGGGTTTTCCGCAAGCACAGATACGCAGTATTTT. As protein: CSVGFSASTDTQYF.

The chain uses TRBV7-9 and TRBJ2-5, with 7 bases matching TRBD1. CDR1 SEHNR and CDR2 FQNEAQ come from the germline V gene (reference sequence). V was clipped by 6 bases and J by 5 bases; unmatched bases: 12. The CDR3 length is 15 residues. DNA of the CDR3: TGTGCCAGCAGTTGGACAGGCTACGGGGAGGAGACCCAGTACTTC. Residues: CASSWTGYGEETQYF.

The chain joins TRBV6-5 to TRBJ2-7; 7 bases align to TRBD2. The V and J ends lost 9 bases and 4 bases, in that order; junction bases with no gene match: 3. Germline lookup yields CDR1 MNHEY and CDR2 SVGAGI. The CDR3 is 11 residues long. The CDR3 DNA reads TGTGCCAGTCTAGCGGCATACGAGCAGTACTTC. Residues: CASLAAYEQYF.

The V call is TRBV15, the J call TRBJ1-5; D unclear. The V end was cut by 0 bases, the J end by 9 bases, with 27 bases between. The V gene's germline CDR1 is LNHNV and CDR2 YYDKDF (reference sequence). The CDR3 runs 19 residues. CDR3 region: CATSRDLSMEFPTERPQHF. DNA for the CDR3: TGTGCCACCAGCAGAGATCTATCAATGGAGTTTCCTACGGAGCGGCCCCAGCATTTT. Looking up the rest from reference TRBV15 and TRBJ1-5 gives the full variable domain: DAMVIQNPRYQVTQFGKPVTLSCSQTLNHNVMYWYQQKSSQAPKLLFHYYDKDFNNEADTPDNFQSRRPNTSFCFLDIRSPGLGDTAMYLCATSRDLSMEFPTERPQHFGDGTRLSIL.

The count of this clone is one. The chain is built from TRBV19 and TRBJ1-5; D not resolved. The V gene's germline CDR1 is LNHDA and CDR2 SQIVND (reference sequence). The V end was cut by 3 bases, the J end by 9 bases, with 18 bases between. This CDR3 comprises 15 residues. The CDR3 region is CASSIPGLGTGPQHF. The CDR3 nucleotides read TGTGCCAGTAGTATCCCGGGCCTCGGAACTGGGCCCCAGCATTTT.

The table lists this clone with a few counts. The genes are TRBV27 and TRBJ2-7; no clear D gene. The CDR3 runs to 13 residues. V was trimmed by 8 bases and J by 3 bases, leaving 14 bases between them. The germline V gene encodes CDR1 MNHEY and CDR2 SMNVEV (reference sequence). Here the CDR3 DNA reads TGTGCCAGCGGCTGGAGTCCCCTCTACGAGCAGTACTTC. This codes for CASGWSPLYEQYF.

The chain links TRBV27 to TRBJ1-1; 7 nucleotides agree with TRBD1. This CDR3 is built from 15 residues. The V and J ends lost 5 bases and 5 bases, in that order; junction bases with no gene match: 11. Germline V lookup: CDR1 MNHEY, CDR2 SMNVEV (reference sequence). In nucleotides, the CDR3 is TGTGCCAGCAGTCCTCTAAGCAGGGGGAAGACTGAAGCTTTCTTT. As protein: CASSPLSRGKTEAFF.

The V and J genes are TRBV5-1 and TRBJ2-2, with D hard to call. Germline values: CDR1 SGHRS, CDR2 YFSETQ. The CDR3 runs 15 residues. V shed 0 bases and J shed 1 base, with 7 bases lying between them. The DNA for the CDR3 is TGCGCCAGCAGCTTGGTCGGTCGGAACACCGGGGAGCTGTTTTTT. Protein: CASSLVGRNTGELFF.

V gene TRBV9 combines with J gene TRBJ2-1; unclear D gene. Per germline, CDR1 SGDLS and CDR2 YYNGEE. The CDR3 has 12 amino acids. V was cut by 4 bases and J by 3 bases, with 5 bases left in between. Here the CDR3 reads CASSPSYNEQFF. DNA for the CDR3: TGTGCCAGCAGCCCGAGCTACAATGAGCAGTTCTTC.

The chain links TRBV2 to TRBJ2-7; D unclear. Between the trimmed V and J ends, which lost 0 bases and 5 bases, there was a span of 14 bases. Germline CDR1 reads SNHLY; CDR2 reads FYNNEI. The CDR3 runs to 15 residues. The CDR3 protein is CASSEALRTLDEQYF. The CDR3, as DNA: TGTGCCAGCAGTGAAGCTCTAAGGACCCTTGACGAGCAGTACTTC.

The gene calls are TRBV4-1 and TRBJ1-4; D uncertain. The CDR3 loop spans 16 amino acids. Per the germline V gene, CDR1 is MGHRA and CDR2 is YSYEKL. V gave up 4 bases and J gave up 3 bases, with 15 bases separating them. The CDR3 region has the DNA TGCGCCAGCAGCCCATCCCATCAGACACCTAATGAAAAACTGTTTTTT. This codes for CASSPSHQTPNEKLFF.

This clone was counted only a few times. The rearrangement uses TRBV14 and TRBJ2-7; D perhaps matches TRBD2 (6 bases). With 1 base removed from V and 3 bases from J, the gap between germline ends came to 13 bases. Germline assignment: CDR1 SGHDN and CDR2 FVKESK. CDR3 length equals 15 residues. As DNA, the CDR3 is TGTGCCAGCAGCCAAGGTCCTGGCGGGAACTACGAGCAGTACTTC. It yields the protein CASSQGPGGNYEQYF. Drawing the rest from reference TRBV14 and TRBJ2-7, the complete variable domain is EAGVTQFPSHSVIEKGQTVTLRCDPISGHDNLYWYRRVMGKEIKFLLHFVKESKQDESGMPNNRFLAERTGGTYSTLKVQPAELEDSGVYFCASSQGPGGNYEQYFGPGTRLTVT.